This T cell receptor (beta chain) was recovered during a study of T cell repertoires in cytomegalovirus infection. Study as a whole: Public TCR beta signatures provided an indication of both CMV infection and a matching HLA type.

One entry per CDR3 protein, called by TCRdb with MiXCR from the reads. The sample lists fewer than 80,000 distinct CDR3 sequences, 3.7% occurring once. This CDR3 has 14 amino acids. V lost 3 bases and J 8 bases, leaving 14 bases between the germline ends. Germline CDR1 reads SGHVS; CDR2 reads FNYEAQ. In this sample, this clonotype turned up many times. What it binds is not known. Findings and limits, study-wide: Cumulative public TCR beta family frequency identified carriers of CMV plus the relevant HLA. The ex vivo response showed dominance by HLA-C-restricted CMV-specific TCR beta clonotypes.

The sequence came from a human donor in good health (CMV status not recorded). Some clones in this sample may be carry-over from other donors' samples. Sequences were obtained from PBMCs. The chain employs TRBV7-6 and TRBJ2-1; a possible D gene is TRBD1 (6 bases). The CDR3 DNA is TGTGCCAGCAGCTTCTCTACAGGGAATTATGAGCAGTTCTTC. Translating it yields CASSFSTGNYEQFF.